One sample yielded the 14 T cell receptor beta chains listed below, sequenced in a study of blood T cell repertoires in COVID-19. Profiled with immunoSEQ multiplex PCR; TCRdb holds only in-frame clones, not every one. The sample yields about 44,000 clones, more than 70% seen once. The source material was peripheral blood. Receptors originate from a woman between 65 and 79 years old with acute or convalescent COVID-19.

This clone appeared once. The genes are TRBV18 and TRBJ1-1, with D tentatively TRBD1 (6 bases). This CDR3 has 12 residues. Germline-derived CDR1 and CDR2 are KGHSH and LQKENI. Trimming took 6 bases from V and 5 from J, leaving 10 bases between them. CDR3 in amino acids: CASSLGTTEAFF. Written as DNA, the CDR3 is TGTGCCAGCTCGCTCGGGACAACTGAAGCTTTCTTT.

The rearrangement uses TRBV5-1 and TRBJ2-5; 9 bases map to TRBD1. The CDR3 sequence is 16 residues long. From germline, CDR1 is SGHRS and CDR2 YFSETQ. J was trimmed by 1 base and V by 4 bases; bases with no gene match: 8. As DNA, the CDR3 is TGCGCCAGCAGCGTCGCGATGGGACAGGGCCAAGAGACCCAGTACTTC. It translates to CASSVAMGQGQETQYF.

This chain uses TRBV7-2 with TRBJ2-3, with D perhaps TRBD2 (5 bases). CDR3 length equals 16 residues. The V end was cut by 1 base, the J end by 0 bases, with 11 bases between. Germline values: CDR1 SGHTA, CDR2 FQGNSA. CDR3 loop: CASSLGGWTSTDTQYF. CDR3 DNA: TGTGCCAGCAGCTTAGGTGGCTGGACTAGCACAGATACGCAGTATTTT.

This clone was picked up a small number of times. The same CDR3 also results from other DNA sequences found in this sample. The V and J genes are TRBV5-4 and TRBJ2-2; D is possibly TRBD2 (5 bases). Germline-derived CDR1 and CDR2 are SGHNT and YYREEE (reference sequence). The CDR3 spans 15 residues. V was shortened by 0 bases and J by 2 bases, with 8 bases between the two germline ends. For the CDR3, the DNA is TGTGCCAGCAGCTTGGTGGGAGCCAACACCGGGGAGCTGTTTTTT. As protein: CASSLVGANTGELFF.

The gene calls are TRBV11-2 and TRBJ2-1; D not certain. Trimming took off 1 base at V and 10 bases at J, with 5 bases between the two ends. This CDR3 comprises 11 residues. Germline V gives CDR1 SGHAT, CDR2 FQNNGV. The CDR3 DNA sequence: TGTGCCAGCAGCTTAGCACAGGAGCAGTTCTTC. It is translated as CASSLAQEQFF. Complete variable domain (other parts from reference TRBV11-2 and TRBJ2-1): EAGVAQSPRYKIIEKRQSVAFWCNPISGHATLYWYQQILGQGPKLLIQFQNNGVVDDSQLPKDRFSAERLKGVDSTLKIQPAKLEDSAVYLCASSLAQEQFFGPGTRLTVL.

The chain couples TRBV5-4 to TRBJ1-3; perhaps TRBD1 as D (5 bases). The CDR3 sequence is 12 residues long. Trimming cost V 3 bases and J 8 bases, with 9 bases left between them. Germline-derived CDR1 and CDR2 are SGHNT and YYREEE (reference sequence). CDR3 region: CASSYAGDTIYF. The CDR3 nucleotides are TGTGCCAGCAGCTATGCGGGGGACACCATATATTTT.

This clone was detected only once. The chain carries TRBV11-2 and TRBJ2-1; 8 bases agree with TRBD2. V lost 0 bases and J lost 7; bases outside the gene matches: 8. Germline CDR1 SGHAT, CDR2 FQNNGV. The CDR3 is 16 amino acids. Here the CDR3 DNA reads TGTGCCAGCAGCTTAGACGGGAGGGCCGTTACAAATGAGCAGTTCTTC. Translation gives CASSLDGRAVTNEQFF.

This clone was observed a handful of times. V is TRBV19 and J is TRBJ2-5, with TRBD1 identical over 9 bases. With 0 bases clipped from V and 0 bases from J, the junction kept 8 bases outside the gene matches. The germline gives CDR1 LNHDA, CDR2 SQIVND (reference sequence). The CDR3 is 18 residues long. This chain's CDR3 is CASSIDPPGTGYQETQYF. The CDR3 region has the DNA TGTGCCAGTAGTATAGATCCCCCCGGGACAGGGTACCAAGAGACCCAGTACTTC.

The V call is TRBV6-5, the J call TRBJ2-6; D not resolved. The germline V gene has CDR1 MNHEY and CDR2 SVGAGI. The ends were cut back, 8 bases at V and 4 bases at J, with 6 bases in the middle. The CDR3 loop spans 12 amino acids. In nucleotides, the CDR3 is TGTGCCAGCGGTAGAGGGGCCAACGTCCTGACTTTC. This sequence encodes CASGRGANVLTF.

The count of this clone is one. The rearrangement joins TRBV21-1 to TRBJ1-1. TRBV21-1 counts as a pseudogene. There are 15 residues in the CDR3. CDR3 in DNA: TGTGCCAGCAGGACTTACTGGGAGAAGAACACTGAAGCTTTCTTT. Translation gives CASRTYWEKNTEAFF.

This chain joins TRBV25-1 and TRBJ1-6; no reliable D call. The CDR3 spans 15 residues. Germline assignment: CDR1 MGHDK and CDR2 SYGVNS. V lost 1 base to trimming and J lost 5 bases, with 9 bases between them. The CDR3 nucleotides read TGTGCCAGCAGTGAATCACGGGGTAATAATTCACCCCTCCACTTT. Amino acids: CASSESRGNNSPLHF.

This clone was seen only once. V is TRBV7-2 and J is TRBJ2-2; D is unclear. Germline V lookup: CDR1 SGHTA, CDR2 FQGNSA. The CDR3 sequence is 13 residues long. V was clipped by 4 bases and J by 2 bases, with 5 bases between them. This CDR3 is CASSSDNTGELFF. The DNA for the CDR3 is TGTGCCAGCAGCTCAGATAACACCGGGGAGCTGTTTTTT.

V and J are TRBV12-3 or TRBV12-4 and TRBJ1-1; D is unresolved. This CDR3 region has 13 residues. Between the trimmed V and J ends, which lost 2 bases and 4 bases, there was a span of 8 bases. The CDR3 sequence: CASSLQVGTEAFF. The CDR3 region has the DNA TGTGCCAGCAGTTTACAGGTCGGCACTGAAGCTTTCTTT.

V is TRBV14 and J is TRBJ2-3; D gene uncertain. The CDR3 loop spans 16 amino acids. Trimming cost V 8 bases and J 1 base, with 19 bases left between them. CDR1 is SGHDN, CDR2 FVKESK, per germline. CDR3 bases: TGTGCCAGCTCTACAACCTGGAGAATGGGCACAGATACGCAGTATTTT. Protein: CASSTTWRMGTDTQYF.